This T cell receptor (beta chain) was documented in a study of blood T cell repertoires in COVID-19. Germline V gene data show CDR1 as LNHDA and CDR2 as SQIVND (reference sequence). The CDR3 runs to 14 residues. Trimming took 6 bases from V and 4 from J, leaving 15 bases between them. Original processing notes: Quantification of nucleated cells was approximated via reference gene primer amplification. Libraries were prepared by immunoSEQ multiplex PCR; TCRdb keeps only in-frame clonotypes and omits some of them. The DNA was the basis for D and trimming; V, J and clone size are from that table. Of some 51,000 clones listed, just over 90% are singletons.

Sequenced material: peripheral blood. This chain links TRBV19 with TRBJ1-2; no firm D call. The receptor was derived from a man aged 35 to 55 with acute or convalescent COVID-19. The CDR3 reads CASSPDLGGYGYTF. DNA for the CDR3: TGTGCCAGTAGCCCTGATCTAGGCGGCTATGGCTACACCTTC.